This is a list of T cell receptor beta chains from one sample in a study of T cells in Graves' hyperthyroidism and ophthalmopathy. TCRdb fed the multiplex PCR reads into MiXCR, producing one record per CDR3 protein. The sample lists roughly 280,000 distinct CDR3 sequences, 20% to 25% occurring once. The sequenced sample consisted of blood. All receptors come from a man under 40 with Graves' ophthalmopathy. Both conserved end residues are part of each CDR3. Fields, in order: clone size, J gene, V gene, D gene, CDR3 DNA, CDR3 protein. D genes are given only for firm matches. Only some rows state a clone size, as once, few, many or a class for expanded clones.

many,TRBJ1-2,TRBV28,-,TGTGCCAGCAAGGGAGGGGGAAGTAAAGAAGAGGGCTACACCTTC,CASKGGGSKEEGYTF
-,TRBJ2-7,TRBV11-2,-,TGTGCCAGCAGCCTTAGCGCACAGGAAGCCTACGAGCAGTACTTC,CASSLSAQEAYEQYF
-,TRBJ1-1,TRBV6-1,-,TGTGCCAGCAGAACGGACACCCTCATGAACACTGAAGCTTTCTTT,CASRTDTLMNTEAFF
-,TRBJ2-3,TRBV19,TRBD2,TGTGCCAGTAGTATAGATGCCCTTCTAGCGGGATCTAGCACAGATACGCAGTATTTT,CASSIDALLAGSSTDTQYF
few,TRBJ2-1,TRBV27,-,TGTGCCAGCAGTCCCCGGACTCCCGGCGGCAATGAGCAGTTCTTC,CASSPRTPGGNEQFF
many,TRBJ2-1,TRBV3-1,TRBD2,TGTGCCAGCAGCTCTTTAGCGGGAGACAATGAGCAGTTCTTC,CASSSLAGDNEQFF
few,TRBJ1-6,TRBV6-6,TRBD1,TGTGCCAGCAGTTACAGGGGACAGGGGTATTCACCCCTCCACTTT,CASSYRGQGYSPLHF
-,TRBJ2-7,TRBV11-1,TRBD1,TGTGCCAGCAGCCAAAGGACAGGTCCCACCTACGAGCAGTACTTC,CASSQRTGPTYEQYF
-,TRBJ2-3,TRBV5-1,TRBD2,TGCGCCAGCAGCCGTAGACTAGCGGGAGTTGCAGATACGCAGTATTTT,CASSRRLAGVADTQYF
many,TRBJ1-1,TRBV20-1,-,TGCAGTGCTAGTATGGGCAGGGGAAACACTGAAGCTTTCTTT,CSASMGRGNTEAFF
-,TRBJ1-1,TRBV10-3,TRBD1,TGTGCCAGCAGAGGGGGCGGGGGCCCCACTGAAGCTTTCTTT,CASRGGGGPTEAFF
few,TRBJ2-1,TRBV18,-,TGTGCCAGCTCACCCTTCGCAAGCTCCTACAATGAGCAGTTCTTC,CASSPFASSYNEQFF
many,TRBJ1-5,TRBV6-1,-,TGTGCCAGCAGATCTTCCCGCAATCAGCCCCAGCATTTT,CASRSSRNQPQHF
-,TRBJ2-7,TRBV28,TRBD2,TGTGCCAGCAGTTTATTTCGACTAGCGGACTCCTACGAGCAGTACTTC,CASSLFRLADSYEQYF
few,TRBJ2-2,TRBV5-6,-,TGTGCCAGCAGCCGTTTTGAGGGACACTTCACCGGGGAGCTGTTTTTT,CASSRFEGHFTGELFF
few,TRBJ2-7,TRBV30,-,TGTGCCTGGAGTGAACCGACGAGCTCCTACGAGCAGTACTTC,CAWSEPTSSYEQYF
few,TRBJ2-3,TRBV5-1,TRBD2,TGCGCCAGCGCCGGGGGACTAGCGGGAGATACGCAGTATTTT,CASAGGLAGDTQYF
-,TRBJ2-2,TRBV10-3,-,TGTGCCATCAGTGAGAAAGGGAACACCGGGGAGCTGTTTTTT,CAISEKGNTGELFF
-,TRBJ2-1,TRBV6-1,-,TGTGCCAGCAGCGGACCAGGTTCCTACAATGAGCAGTTCTTC,CASSGPGSYNEQFF
many,TRBJ1-1,TRBV3-1,-,TGTGCCAGCAGCCATGACACTGGGAACACTGAAGCTTTCTTT,CASSHDTGNTEAFF
-,TRBJ1-4,TRBV6-1,-,TGTGCTTCGGGGACAACAACTAATGAAAAACTGTTTTTT,CASGTTTNEKLFF